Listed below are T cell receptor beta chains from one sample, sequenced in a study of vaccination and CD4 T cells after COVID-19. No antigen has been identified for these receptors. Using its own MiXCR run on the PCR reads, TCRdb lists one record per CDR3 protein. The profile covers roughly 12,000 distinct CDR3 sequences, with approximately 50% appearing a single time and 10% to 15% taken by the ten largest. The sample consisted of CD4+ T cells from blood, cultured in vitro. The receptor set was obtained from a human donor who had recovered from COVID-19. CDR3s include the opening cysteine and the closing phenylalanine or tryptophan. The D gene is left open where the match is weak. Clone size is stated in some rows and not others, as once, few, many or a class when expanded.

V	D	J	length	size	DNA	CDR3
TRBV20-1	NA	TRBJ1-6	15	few	TGCAGTGCTAGAATCAGCTATAGCACCAATTCACCCCTCCACTTT	CSARISYSTNSPLHF
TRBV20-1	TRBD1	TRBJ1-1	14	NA	TGCAGTGCTAGATCGGGACAGTTGAACACTGAAGCTTTCTTT	CSARSGQLNTEAFF
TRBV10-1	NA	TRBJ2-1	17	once	TGCGCCAGCAGCGAAGGGACAACCCCGAGCTCCTACAATGAGCAGTTCTTC	CASSEGTTPSSYNEQFF
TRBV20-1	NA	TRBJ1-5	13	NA	TGCAGTGCCAAGTCAGTGAGCAATCAGCCCCAGCATTTT	CSAKSVSNQPQHF
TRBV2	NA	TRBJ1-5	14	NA	TGTGCCAGCAGTGACCTCAGGTCCAATCAGCCCCAGCATTTT	CASSDLRSNQPQHF
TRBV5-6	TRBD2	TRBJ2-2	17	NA	TGTGCCAGCAGCTTGGCGGGTAGCGGGCGGTACACCGGGGAGCTGTTTTTT	CASSLAGSGRYTGELFF
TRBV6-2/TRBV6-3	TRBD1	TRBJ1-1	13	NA	TGTGCCAGCAGGAGGACAGGGGATACTGAAGCTTTCTTT	CASRRTGDTEAFF
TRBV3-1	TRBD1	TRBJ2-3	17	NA	TGTGCCAGCAGCCTTGCCGAGAGACAGGGAGGCACAGATACGCAGTATTTT	CASSLAERQGGTDTQYF
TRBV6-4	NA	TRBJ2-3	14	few	TGTGCCAGCAGTGACAGGGGAACCACAGATACGCAGTATTTT	CASSDRGTTDTQYF
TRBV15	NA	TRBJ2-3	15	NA	TGTGCCACCAGCAGAGATGACGGTCCAACAGATACGCAGTATTTT	CATSRDDGPTDTQYF
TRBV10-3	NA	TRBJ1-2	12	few	TGTGCCATCAAACAGGATAACTATGGCTACACCTTC	CAIKQDNYGYTF
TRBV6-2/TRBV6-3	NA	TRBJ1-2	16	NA	TGTGCCAGCAGACCCCCGGAGGGCCGGCGCGGCTATGGCTACACCTTC	CASRPPEGRRGYGYTF
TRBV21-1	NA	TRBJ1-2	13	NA	TGTGCCAGCAGCAAAGCGTCGTGGTTTCCCCAGGGCTTC	CASSKASWFPQGF
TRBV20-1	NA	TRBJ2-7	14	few	TGCAGTGCACTAGTCCCCCAGGGAACCTACGAGCAGTACTTC	CSALVPQGTYEQYF
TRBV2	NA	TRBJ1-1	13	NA	TGTGCCAGCAGGATCGGACATAAATGGGGAGCTTTCTTT	CASRIGHKWGAFF
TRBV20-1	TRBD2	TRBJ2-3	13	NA	TGCAGTGCTAGACTACTAGCGGGAGATACGCAGTATTTT	CSARLLAGDTQYF
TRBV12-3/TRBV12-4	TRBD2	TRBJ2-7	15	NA	TGTGCCAGCAGTTTGAGTCTAGCGGAATCCTACGAGCAGTACTTC	CASSLSLAESYEQYF
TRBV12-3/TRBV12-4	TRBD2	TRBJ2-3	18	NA	TGTGCCAGCAGGGGACTAGCGGGATTGCAGGGGGGATCAGATACGCAGTATTTT	CASRGLAGLQGGSDTQYF
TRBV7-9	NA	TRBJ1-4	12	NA	TGTGCCAGCAGCTTAGAGGTGGAGAGACTGTTTTTT	CASSLEVERLFF
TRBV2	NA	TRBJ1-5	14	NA	TGTGCCAGCAGTGGTTGGGTTGGGTCCCAGCCCCAGCATTTT	CASSGWVGSQPQHF
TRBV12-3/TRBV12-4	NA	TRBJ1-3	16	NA	TGTGCCAGCAGTTTGAACCGGGACGGCTCTAGAAACACCATATATTTT	CASSLNRDGSRNTIYF
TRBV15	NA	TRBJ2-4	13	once	TGTGCCACCAGCAGAGAACGCCCGACTAGAAGAGACTTC	CATSRERPTRRDF
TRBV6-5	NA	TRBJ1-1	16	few	TGTGCCAGCAGTTACCACAACCCGGGGGAAAGCACTGAAGCTTTCTTT	CASSYHNPGESTEAFF
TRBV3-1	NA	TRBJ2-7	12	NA	TGTGCCAGCAGCCAAGGGGCCTTTGAGCAGTACTTC	CASSQGAFEQYF
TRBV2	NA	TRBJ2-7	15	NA	TGTGCCAGCAGTGCCTACAGGGTGCGGTCCTACGAGCAGTACTTC	CASSAYRVRSYEQYF
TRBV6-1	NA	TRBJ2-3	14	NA	TGTGCCAGCAGACTTATTAGCGGCACAGATACGCAGTATTTT	CASRLISGTDTQYF
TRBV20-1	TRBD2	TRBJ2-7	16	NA	TGCAGTGCTTCCGGGACTAGCGGGAGGGGGGGCTACGAGCAGTACTTC	CSASGTSGRGGYEQYF
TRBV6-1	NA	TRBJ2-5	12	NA	TGTGCCAGCACGGGTAATGGACAGACCCAGTACTTC	CASTGNGQTQYF
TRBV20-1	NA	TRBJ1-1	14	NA	TGCAGTGCTAGGGGTGGCAGCTTGAACACTGAAGCTTTCTTT	CSARGGSLNTEAFF
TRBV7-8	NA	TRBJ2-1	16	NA	TGTGCCAGCAGTTCTTATCGGGCGGGGGCATACAATGAGCAGTTCTTC	CASSSYRAGAYNEQFF
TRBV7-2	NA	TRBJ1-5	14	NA	TGTGCCAGCAGCTTAGGGCCTTCCAATCAGCCCCAGCATTTT	CASSLGPSNQPQHF
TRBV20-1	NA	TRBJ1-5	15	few	TGCAGTGCCGGTCGTTCAGGGATTAGCAATCAGCCCCAGCATTTT	CSAGRSGISNQPQHF
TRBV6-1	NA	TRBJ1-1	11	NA	TGTGCCAGCAGCTCCCGATCGACGGCTTTCTTT	CASSSRSTAFF
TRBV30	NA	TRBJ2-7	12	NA	TGTGCCTGGAGGAGGCATCTCTACGAGCAGTACTTC	CAWRRHLYEQYF
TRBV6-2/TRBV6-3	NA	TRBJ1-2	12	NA	TGTGCCAGCAGTCTTCGGACATCAGGCTACACCTTC	CASSLRTSGYTF
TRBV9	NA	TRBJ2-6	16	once	TGTGCCAGCAGCGTAGGTTCCCGGGCTGGGGCCAACGTCCTGACTTTC	CASSVGSRAGANVLTF
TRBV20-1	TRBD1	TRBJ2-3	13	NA	TGCAGTGCTAACAGGGGAGACACAGATACGCAGTATTTT	CSANRGDTDTQYF
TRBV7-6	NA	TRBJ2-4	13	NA	TGTGCCAGCAGCGCGGCGGCCAAAAACATTCAGTACTTC	CASSAAAKNIQYF
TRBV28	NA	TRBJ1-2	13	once	TGTGCCAGCAGGCAGGCGGCTCTTTATGGCTACACCTTC	CASRQAALYGYTF
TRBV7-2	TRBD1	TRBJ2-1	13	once	TGTGCCAGCAGCCGGGACAGCATAAATGAGCAGTTCTTC	CASSRDSINEQFF
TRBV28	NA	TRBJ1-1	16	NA	TGTGCCAGCAGTAGTGGGGGCCTTACGAAAAACACTGAAGCTTTCTTT	CASSSGGLTKNTEAFF
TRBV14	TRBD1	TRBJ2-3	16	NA	TGTGCCAGCAGCCAGGACAGGGGGAGGGTTCCAGATACGCAGTATTTT	CASSQDRGRVPDTQYF
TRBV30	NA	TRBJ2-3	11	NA	TGTGCCTCGCACCGGGGTGATGCGCAGTATTTT	CASHRGDAQYF
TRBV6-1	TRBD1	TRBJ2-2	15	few	TGTGCCAGCACGACAGGGGGCTCTGGCGCCGGGGAGCTGTTTTTT	CASTTGGSGAGELFF
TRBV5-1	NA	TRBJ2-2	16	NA	TGCGCCAGCAGCGCAACCACAGGGTCGGGCACCGGGGAGCTGTTTTTT	CASSATTGSGTGELFF
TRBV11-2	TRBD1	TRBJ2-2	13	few	TGTGCCAGCAGCCAAGGACAGGGAGGAGGGCTGTTTTTT	CASSQGQGGGLFF
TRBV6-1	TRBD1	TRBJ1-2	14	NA	TGTGCCAGCAGTGAAGTATTGACAGGGGCCGGCTACACCTTC	CASSEVLTGAGYTF
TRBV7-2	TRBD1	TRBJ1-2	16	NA	TGTGCCAGCAGGCCTCCGGGACAGGGGCTTTGGTATGGCTACACCTTC	CASRPPGQGLWYGYTF
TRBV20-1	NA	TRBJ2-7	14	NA	TGCAGTGTTTGGGTTTGGACAGAGCCCTACGAGCAGTACTTC	CSVWVWTEPYEQYF
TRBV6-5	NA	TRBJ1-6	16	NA	TGTGCCAGCAGTTACTCCCAGGGTCCTTATAATTCACCCCTCCACTTT	CASSYSQGPYNSPLHF
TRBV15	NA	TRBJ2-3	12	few	TGTGCCACCAGCAGGAATCGGGATACGCAGTATTTT	CATSRNRDTQYF
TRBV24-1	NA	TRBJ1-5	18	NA	TGTGCCACCAGTGAGCTTCCTCGACCCGGGACACGCAATCAGCCCCAGCATTTT	CATSELPRPGTRNQPQHF
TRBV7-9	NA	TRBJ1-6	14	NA	TGTGCCAGCAGCCCTCCGAGGGCAAATTCACCCCTCCACTTT	CASSPPRANSPLHF
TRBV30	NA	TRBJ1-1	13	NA	TGTGCCTGGAGTGCCTACAGGGACACTGAAGCTTTCTTT	CAWSAYRDTEAFF
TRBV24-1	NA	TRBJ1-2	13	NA	TGTGCCACCAGTGACTCTACATACTATGGCTACACCTTC	CATSDSTYYGYTF
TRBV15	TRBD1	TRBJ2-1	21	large	TGTGCCACCAGCAGAGATTACGTAGGACAGGGGGCGCTTGGCGGGAGCAATGAGCAGTTCTTC	CATSRDYVGQGALGGSNEQFF
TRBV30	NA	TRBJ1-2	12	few	TGTGCCTGGAGTTTGATTGGCTATGGCTACACCTTC	CAWSLIGYGYTF
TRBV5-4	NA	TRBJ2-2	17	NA	TGTGCCAGCAGCTTGGCCGGTGCAGGGGCTAACACCGGGGAGCTGTTTTTT	CASSLAGAGANTGELFF